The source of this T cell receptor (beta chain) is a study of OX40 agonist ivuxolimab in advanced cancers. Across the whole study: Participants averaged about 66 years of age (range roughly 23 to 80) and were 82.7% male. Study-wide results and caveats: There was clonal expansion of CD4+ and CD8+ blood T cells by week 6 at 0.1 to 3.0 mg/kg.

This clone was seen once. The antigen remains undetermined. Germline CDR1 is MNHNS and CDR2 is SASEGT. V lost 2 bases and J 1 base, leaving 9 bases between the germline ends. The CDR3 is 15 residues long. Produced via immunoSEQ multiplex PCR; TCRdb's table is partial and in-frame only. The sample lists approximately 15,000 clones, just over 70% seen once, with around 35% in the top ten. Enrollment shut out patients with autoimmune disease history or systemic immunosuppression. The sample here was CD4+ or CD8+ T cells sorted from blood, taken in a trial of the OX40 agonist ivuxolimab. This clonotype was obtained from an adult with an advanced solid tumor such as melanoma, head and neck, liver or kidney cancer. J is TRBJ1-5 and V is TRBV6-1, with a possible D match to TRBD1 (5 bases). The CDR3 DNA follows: TGTGCCAGCAGTGAATTCAGGGAGAGCAATCAGCCCCAGCATTTT. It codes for CASSEFRESNQPQHF.